The 8 T cell receptor beta chains presented below share a single source sample, sequenced in a study of OX40 agonist ivuxolimab in advanced cancers. Clones were sequenced by immunoSEQ multiplex PCR, and TCRdb holds only the in-frame ones, with some missing. The sample has more than 45,000 clones, about 90% seen once. The specimen was CD4+ or CD8+ T cells sorted from blood, collected in a trial of the OX40 agonist ivuxolimab. Every receptor here comes from an adult with an advanced solid tumor such as melanoma, head and neck, liver or kidney cancer.

The genes are TRBV14 and TRBJ1-2; D is unresolved. V was clipped by 4 bases and J by 11 bases, with 20 bases between them. This CDR3 has 14 residues. Per germline, CDR1 SGHDN and CDR2 FVKESK. This CDR3 reads CASSRPSSTAQYTF. The CDR3 DNA is TGTGCCAGCAGCCGCCCCTCCTCTACTGCCCAATACACCTTC.

The V gene is TRBV6-5, the J gene TRBJ1-1; unclear D gene. Germline V lookup: CDR1 MNHEY, CDR2 SVGAGI. Trimming pared 8 bases from V and 6 bases from J, leaving 7 bases between. CDR3 length: 10 residues. The CDR3 loop is CASARAEAFF. DNA for the CDR3: TGTGCCAGCGCGAGGGCTGAAGCTTTCTTT.

This chain uses TRBV6-6 with TRBJ1-4; D not resolved. The CDR3 runs 15 residues. Per germline, CDR1 MNHNY and CDR2 SVGAGI (reference sequence). Trimming cost V 5 bases and J 8 bases, with 18 bases left between them. The CDR3 DNA is TGTGCCAGCAGTGCAGGAGAGGGATTCCGAGAAAAACTGTTTTTT. Translation gives CASSAGEGFREKLFF.

The V gene is TRBV5-1, the J gene TRBJ1-2; D unclear. The V gene's germline CDR1 is SGHRS and CDR2 YFSETQ. This CDR3 spans 13 amino acids. The ends were cut back, 2 bases at V and 6 bases at J, with 11 bases in the middle. The CDR3 DNA follows: TGCGCCAGCAGCTTAGTAGTGGGAAATGGCTACACCTTC. Translation gives CASSLVVGNGYTF.

This clone was seen once. V and J are TRBV19 and TRBJ2-1; unclear D gene. The CDR3 consists of 13 residues. CDR1 and CDR2 (germline): LNHDA, SQIVND (reference sequence). Between the trimmed V and J ends, which lost 6 bases and 8 bases, there was a span of 14 bases. The DNA of the CDR3 is TGTGCCAGTAGGACCGGGTCCCGCCATGAGCAGTTCTTC. Translating it yields CASRTGSRHEQFF. The complete variable domain, with remaining parts taken from reference TRBV19 and TRBJ2-1, reads DGGITQSPKYLFRKEGQNVTLSCEQNLNHDAMYWYRQDPGQGLRLIYYSQIVNDFQKGDIAEGYSVSREKKESFPLTVTSAQKNPTAFYLCASRTGSRHEQFFGPGTRLTVL.

In DNA form, the CDR3 reads TGTGCCAGCAGCCAAGATGGGACCAGGCCGGGCGGGATTGAAGCTTTCTTT. Translating gives CASSQDGTRPGGIEAFF. The rearrangement links TRBV14 to TRBJ1-1; D possibly corresponds to TRBD1 (5 bases). This CDR3 region has 17 residues. V gave up 0 bases and J gave up 7 bases, with 21 bases separating them. Germline V gene lookup returns CDR1 SGHDN and CDR2 FVKESK.

This chain links TRBV19 with TRBJ1-4; tentative D call: TRBD1 (6 bases). The CDR3 covers 16 residues. Germline V gene sequence: CDR1 LNHDA, CDR2 SQIVND (reference sequence). V was trimmed by 3 bases and J by 4 bases, leaving 15 bases between them. The CDR3 DNA follows: TGTGCCAGTAGTATCCCGAGAGGGGGTGGTAATGAAAAACTGTTTTTT. Protein: CASSIPRGGGNEKLFF.

The chain's CDR3 is CASRLSSTDTQYF. In DNA, the CDR3 is TGTGCCAGCAGGTTGTCTAGCACAGATACGCAGTATTTT. V and J are TRBV2 and TRBJ2-3; no clear D. Germline V gene data show CDR1 as SNHLY and CDR2 as FYNNEI. Deletions cut 6 bases from V and 0 bases from J, with 7 bases between. The CDR3 loop spans 13 amino acids.